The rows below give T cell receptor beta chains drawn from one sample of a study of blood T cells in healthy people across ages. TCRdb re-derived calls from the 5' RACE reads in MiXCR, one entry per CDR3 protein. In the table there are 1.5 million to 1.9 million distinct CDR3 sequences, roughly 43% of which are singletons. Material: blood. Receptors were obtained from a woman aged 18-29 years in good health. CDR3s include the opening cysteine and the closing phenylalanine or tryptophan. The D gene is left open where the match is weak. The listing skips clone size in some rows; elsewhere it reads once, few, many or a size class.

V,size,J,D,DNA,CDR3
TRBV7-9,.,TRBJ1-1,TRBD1,TGTGCCAGCAGCCACTCCGGTGACAGGGGAAACACTGAAGCTTTCTTT,CASSHSGDRGNTEAFF
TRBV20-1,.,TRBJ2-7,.,TGCAGTGCTAGATACGACACCTACGAGCAGTACTTC,CSARYDTYEQYF
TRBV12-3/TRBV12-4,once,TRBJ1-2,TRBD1,TGTGCCACTACAAACACAGGGGGCGTTCCCTATAGCTACACCTTC,CATTNTGGVPYSYTF
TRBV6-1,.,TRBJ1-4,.,TGTGCCAGCAGTGAAGATCTTCTGGCAGCAATAAATGAAAAACTGTTTTTT,CASSEDLLAAINEKLFF
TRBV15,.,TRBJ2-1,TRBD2,TGTGCCACCAGCGGGACTAGCGGGGGTCCCCCCTACAATGAGCAGTTCTTC,CATSGTSGGPPYNEQFF
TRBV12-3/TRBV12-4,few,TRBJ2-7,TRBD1,TGTGCCAGCAGTCCTGGACAGGGGCCTTCCGAGCAGTACTTC,CASSPGQGPSEQYF
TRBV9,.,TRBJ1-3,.,TGTGTCAGCAGCGGGATTAGCTCTGGAAACACCATATATTTT,CVSSGISSGNTIYF
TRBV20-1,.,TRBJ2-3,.,TGCAGTGCTAGCTTAGGGACCCCTGGCACAGATACGCAGTATTTT,CSASLGTPGTDTQYF
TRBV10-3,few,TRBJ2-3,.,TGTGCCATCGCCGACAGGTTCGATACGCAGTATTTT,CAIADRFDTQYF
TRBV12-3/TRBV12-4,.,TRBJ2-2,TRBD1,TGTGCCAGCTCTGACAGGGGAGTCGACACCGGGGAGCTGTTTTTT,CASSDRGVDTGELFF
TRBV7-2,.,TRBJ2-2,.,TGTGCCAGCAGCTTCACTCGAGGTGCCGGGGAGCTGTTTTTT,CASSFTRGAGELFF
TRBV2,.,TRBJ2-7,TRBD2,TGTGCCAGCAGTGAAGGAGGTAGCGGGATGTACGAGCAGTACTTC,CASSEGGSGMYEQYF
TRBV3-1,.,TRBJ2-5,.,TGTGCCAGCAGCCCAGCCCAGGGCCCGGAGACCCAGTACTTC,CASSPAQGPETQYF
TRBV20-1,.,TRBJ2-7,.,TGCAGTGCTAGACTAAGCGGGTTATCCTACGAGCAGTACTTC,CSARLSGLSYEQYF
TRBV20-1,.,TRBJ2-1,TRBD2,TGCAGTGCTAGAGTTAGCGGGGGGGAATCTGAGCAGTTCTTC,CSARVSGGESEQFF
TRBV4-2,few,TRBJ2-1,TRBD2,TGTGCCAGCAGCCAAGATCCTAGCGGGGGGAGCAATGAGCAGTTCTTC,CASSQDPSGGSNEQFF
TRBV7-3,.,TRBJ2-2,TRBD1,TGTGCCAGCAGCTTAAGTCGGGGACAGGGGAACACCGGGGAGCTGTTTTTT,CASSLSRGQGNTGELFF
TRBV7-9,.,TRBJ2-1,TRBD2,TGTGCCAGCAGCTTAGTATTGCGGGGGGGCCAGAACGAGCAGTTCTTC,CASSLVLRGGQNEQFF
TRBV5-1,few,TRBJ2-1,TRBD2,TGCGCCAGCAGCTTGGTCGGCGGGGGGGAATTCTACAATGAGCAGTTCTTC,CASSLVGGGEFYNEQFF
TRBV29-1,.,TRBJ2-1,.,TGCAGCGTCGTTCCGGGGGCCAGCCTAGATGAGCAGTTCTTC,CSVVPGASLDEQFF
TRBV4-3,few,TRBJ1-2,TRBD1,TGCGCCAGCAGCCAAGATAGGACAGGGGGCATCTATGGCTACACCTTC,CASSQDRTGGIYGYTF
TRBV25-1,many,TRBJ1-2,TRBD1,TGTGCCAGCAGTGAACCGGGACAGGGATATGGCTACACCTTC,CASSEPGQGYGYTF
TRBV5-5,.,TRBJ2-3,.,TGTGCCAGCAGCTCGCGAAACTATAGGGTTGTGCCAGATACGCAGTATTTT,CASSSRNYRVVPDTQYF
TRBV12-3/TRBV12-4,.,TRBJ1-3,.,TGTGCCAGCAGACCACAGGTCGGGAGCTCTGGAAGCACCATATATTTT,CASRPQVGSSGSTIYF
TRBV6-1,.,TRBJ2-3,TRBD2,TGTGCCAGCATTCGATCAGGGACTAGCGGCACAGATACGCAGTATTTT,CASIRSGTSGTDTQYF
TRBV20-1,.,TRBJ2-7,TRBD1,TGCAGTGCTGGGACAGAGAACTACGAGCAGTACTTC,CSAGTENYEQYF
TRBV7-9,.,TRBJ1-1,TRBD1,TGTGCCAGCAGCTTCATTGACAGGGGGCATGAAGCTTTCTTT,CASSFIDRGHEAFF
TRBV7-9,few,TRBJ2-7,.,TGTGCCAGCAGCTCCTCTCTCTCCGACAGTGCCTACGAGCAGTACTTC,CASSSSLSDSAYEQYF
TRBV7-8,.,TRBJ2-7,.,TGTGCCAGCAGCTTAGCCCCGCTACGAAACTACGAGCAGTACTTC,CASSLAPLRNYEQYF
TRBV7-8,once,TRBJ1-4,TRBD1,TGTGCCAGCAGCTTAGTTTGGACAGGTCATGAAAAACTGTTTTTT,CASSLVWTGHEKLFF
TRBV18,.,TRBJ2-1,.,TGTGCCAGCTCACCAAATGAAGACAGGTACAATGAGCAGTTCTTC,CASSPNEDRYNEQFF
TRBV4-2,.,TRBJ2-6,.,TGTGCCAGCAGCCAAGGGGTATCCAGGGCCAACGTCCTGACTTTC,CASSQGVSRANVLTF
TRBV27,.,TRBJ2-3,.,TGTGCCAGCAGTTTAAGGACCGCGGCAGATACGCAGTATTTT,CASSLRTAADTQYF
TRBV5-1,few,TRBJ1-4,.,TGCGCCAGCAGAACCGGGACCTCTAATGAAAAACTGTTTTTT,CASRTGTSNEKLFF
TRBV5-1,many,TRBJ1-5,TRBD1,TGCGCCAGCAGCTTAGGACAGGCCAATCAGCCCCAGCATTTT,CASSLGQANQPQHF
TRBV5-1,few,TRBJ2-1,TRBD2,TGCGCCAGCAGCCCATCGGGACTAGCGGCGATTAATGAGCAGTTCTTC,CASSPSGLAAINEQFF
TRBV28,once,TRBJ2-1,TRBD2,TGTGCCAGCAGTCTGATCGGGACTAGCGGTGTTATCAATGAGCAGTTCTTC,CASSLIGTSGVINEQFF
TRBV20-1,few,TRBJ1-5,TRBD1,TGCAGTGCTAGAGATTGGACAGGGAATCGTCAGCCCCAGCATTTT,CSARDWTGNRQPQHF
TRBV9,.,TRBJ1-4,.,TGTGCCAGCAGCGCTACTATTGCAACTAATGAAAAACTGTTTTTT,CASSATIATNEKLFF
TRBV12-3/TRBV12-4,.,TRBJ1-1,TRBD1,TGTGCCAGCAGTACAGGACAGGGGTTTAGGAACACTGAAGCTTTCTTT,CASSTGQGFRNTEAFF
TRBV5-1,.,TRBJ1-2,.,TGCGCCAGCAGCTGGGACACGTCGCGAGCTAACTATGGCTACACCTTC,CASSWDTSRANYGYTF
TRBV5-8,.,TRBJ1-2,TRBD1,TGTGCCAGCAGCTTGCGGGACAGACTCTATGGCTGCACCTTC,CASSLRDRLYGCTF